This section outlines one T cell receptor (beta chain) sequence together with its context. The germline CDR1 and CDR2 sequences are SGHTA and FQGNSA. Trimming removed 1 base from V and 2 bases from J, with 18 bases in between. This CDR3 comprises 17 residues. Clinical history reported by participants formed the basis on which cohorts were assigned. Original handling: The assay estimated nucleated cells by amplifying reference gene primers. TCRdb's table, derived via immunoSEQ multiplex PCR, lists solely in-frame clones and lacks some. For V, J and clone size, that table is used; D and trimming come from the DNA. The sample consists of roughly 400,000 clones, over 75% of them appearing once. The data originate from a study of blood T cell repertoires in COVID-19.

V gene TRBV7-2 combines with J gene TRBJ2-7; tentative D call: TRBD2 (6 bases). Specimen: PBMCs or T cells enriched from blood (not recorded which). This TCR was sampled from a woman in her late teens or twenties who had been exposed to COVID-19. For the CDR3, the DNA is TGTGCCAGCAGCTTAGAAGCCCGGGGGATTCCGACCTACGAGCAGTACTTC. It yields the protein CASSLEARGIPTYEQYF. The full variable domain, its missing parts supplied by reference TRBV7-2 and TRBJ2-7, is GAGVSQSPSNKVTEKGKDVELRCDPISGHTALYWYRQSLGQGLEFLIYFQGNSAPDKSGLPSDRFSAERTGGSVSTLTIQRTQQEDSAVYLCASSLEARGIPTYEQYFGPGTRLTVT.